What follows are 12 T cell receptor beta chains derived from one specimen sequenced in a study of cytomegalovirus exposure and HLA in healthy donors. PCR involved 60 Vbeta and 13 Jbeta primers. Clones were sequenced by immunoSEQ multiplex PCR, and TCRdb holds only the in-frame ones, with some missing. In the table there are 310,000 or so clones, about 90% of which are singletons. Specimen: PBMCs. The receptors were sampled from a woman aged 18-30 years in good health and CMV-seronegative.

This clone was counted a single time. The chain carries TRBV7-3 and TRBJ2-7; the D gene is possibly TRBD2 (6 bases). The V end lost 2 bases, the J end lost 6 bases, and 11 bases lay between the germline ends. Germline assignment: CDR1 SGHTA and CDR2 FQGTGA. The CDR3 is 13 residues long. CDR3 loop: CASSLSGRSEQYF. The CDR3 bases are TGTGCCAGCAGCTTATCAGGGAGGTCCGAGCAGTACTTC.

The chain combines TRBV27 with TRBJ1-1; maybe TRBD1 (5 bases). Germline-derived CDR1 and CDR2 are MNHEY and SMNVEV (reference sequence). This CDR3 contains 18 residues. V lost 7 bases and J lost 7, with 31 bases in between. CDR3 bases: TGTGCCAGCAATCCAGGGACTATTAACCGACTTGCCATCGGTGAAGCTTTCTTT. Protein sequence: CASNPGTINRLAIGEAFF.

This chain connects TRBV7-8 to TRBJ1-5; 9 nucleotides agree with TRBD1. The V gene end was trimmed by 5 bases and the J gene end by 2 bases; junction bases not matched to a gene: 13. The germline V gene has CDR1 SGHVS and CDR2 FQNEAQ. The CDR3 loop spans 18 amino acids. This chain's CDR3 is CASSGGTGTGVGNQPQHF. CDR3 nucleotides: TGTGCCAGCAGCGGAGGGACAGGGACCGGTGTGGGCAATCAGCCCCAGCATTTT.

The chain carries TRBV11-2 and TRBJ1-2; D gene uncertain. The CDR3 is 13 residues long. Trimming removed 5 bases at V and 3 bases at J, with 10 bases between. Germline CDR1 and CDR2: SGHAT and FQNNGV. This CDR3 reads CASSPALDYGYTF. The CDR3 nucleotides read TGTGCCAGCAGCCCCGCCCTAGACTATGGCTACACCTTC.

This chain uses TRBV29-1 with TRBJ1-2, with 9 bases that match TRBD1. The CDR3 consists of 13 residues. Germline assignment: CDR1 SQVTM and CDR2 ANQGSEA. With 8 bases clipped from V and 6 bases from J, the junction kept 10 bases outside the gene matches. For the CDR3, the DNA is TGCAGCTCTAACGCCGGGACAGGGAATGGCTACACCTTC. This encodes CSSNAGTGNGYTF.

The rearrangement links TRBV11-2 to TRBJ1-1; D is undetermined. The CDR3 spans 12 residues. Germline lookup yields CDR1 SGHAT and CDR2 FQNNGV. V was cut by 1 base and J by 6 bases, with 6 bases left in between. CDR3 sequence: CASSLGTAEAFF. CDR3 in DNA: TGTGCCAGCAGCTTAGGAACAGCTGAAGCTTTCTTT.

This sequence joins TRBV10-3 and TRBJ2-7; 7 bases match TRBD1. The germline V gene has CDR1 ENHRY and CDR2 SYGVKD. J gave up 5 bases and V 3 bases, and 10 bases lay outside the gene matches. This CDR3 has 15 residues. CDR3 region: CAISEGTEGFHEQYF. The CDR3 DNA reads TGTGCCATCAGTGAAGGGACAGAGGGTTTCCACGAGCAGTACTTC.

The CDR3 spells CASSPGGTGIYEKLFF. In nucleotides, the CDR3 is TGCGCCAGCAGCCCCGGCGGGACAGGGATTTACGAAAAACTGTTTTTT. This chain uses TRBV5-1 with TRBJ1-4; TRBD1 aligns across 9 bases. J lost 8 bases, V lost 4 bases, and 12 bases had no gene match. This CDR3 has 16 amino acids. Germline-derived CDR1 and CDR2 are SGHRS and YFSETQ.

This clone occurred once. The same CDR3 can be traced to other DNA sequences in this sample. This chain links TRBV7-9 with TRBJ1-2, with a possible D match to TRBD1 (6 bases). Germline loops: CDR1 SEHNR, CDR2 FQNEAQ (reference sequence). This CDR3 region has 14 residues. The germline V and J ends were trimmed by 2 bases and 8 bases, with 15 bases remaining between them. The CDR3 nucleotides are TGTGCCAGCAGCTTAACCAAACCAGGGGAGGGCTACACCTTC. It is translated as CASSLTKPGEGYTF.

This clone was counted a single time. The rearrangement links TRBV27 to TRBJ1-4; tentative D call: TRBD1 (6 bases). The CDR3 runs 16 residues. Trimming pared 5 bases from V and 8 bases from J, leaving 21 bases between. CDR1 is MNHEY, CDR2 SMNVEV, per germline (reference sequence). In nucleotides, the CDR3 is TGTGCCAGCAGTCCTTGGACAGCTGTTACTGTCGAAAAACTGTTTTTT. The encoded protein is CASSPWTAVTVEKLFF. The entire variable domain, with the rest obtained from reference TRBV27 and TRBJ1-4, is as follows: EAQVTQNPRYLITVTGKKLTVTCSQNMNHEYMSWYRQDPGLGLRQIYYSMNVEVTDKGDVPEGYKVSRKEKRNFPLILESPSPNQTSLYFCASSPWTAVTVEKLFFGSGTQLSVL.

This chain uses TRBV7-2 with TRBJ2-2; TRBD1 matches at 9 bases. V dropped 5 bases and J dropped 4; count of bases not matched to a gene: 5. The length of the CDR3 is 15 residues. Germline CDR1 and CDR2: SGHTA and FQGNSA. CDR3: CASSTRTGATGELFF. The CDR3 nucleotides are TGTGCCAGCAGCACCAGGACAGGGGCCACCGGGGAGCTGTTTTTT. Complete variable domain (other parts from reference TRBV7-2 and TRBJ2-2): GAGVSQSPSNKVTEKGKDVELRCDPISGHTALYWYRQSLGQGLEFLIYFQGNSAPDKSGLPSDRFSAERTGGSVSTLTIQRTQQEDSAVYLCASSTRTGATGELFFGEGSRLTVL.

This rearrangement joins TRBV19 to TRBJ2-7; 8 bases map to TRBD1. Losses at the gene ends were 1 base for V and 2 bases for J; bases not matched to a gene: 4. Germline assignment: CDR1 LNHDA and CDR2 SQIVND (reference sequence). The CDR3 length is 15 residues. The CDR3 protein is CASSIGTGGPYEQYF. The CDR3 DNA follows: TGTGCCAGTAGTATAGGAACAGGGGGACCCTACGAGCAGTACTTC.